The rows below give T cell receptor beta chains drawn from one sample of a study of long-term antiretroviral therapy in people with HIV. Sequenced by immunoSEQ multiplex PCR; TCRdb stores in-frame clones only, minus some. The sample yields roughly 15,000 clones, almost 90% seen once. Sequencing was performed on unsorted PBMCs, taken around 2.3 years before starting antiretroviral therapy. These receptors came from a woman aged 30 to 39 with HIV. The CDR3 runs from the conserved cysteine through the conserved F or W. A D gene is named only where the DNA matches it firmly. The size of a clone is reported for some rows only, either as once, few or many, or as a class for expanded clones.

size	V	D	length	J	DNA	CDR3
.	TRBV10-3	.	16	TRBJ1-5	TGTGCCATCAGTGATAGCCCGACGGATAGCAATCAGCCCCAGCATTTT	CAISDSPTDSNQPQHF
.	TRBV7-2	.	12	TRBJ2-7	TGTGCCAGCAGCCCCCTCTGGGGCGAGCAGTACTTC	CASSPLWGEQYF
.	TRBV29-1	TRBD2	16	TRBJ2-5	TGCAGCGTCGCTGGACTAGCGGGGGGGCCGGGAGAGACCCAGTACTTC	CSVAGLAGGPGETQYF
.	TRBV7-2	TRBD1	13	TRBJ1-2	TGTGCCAGCAGCTTGATACAGGGGTATGGCTACACCTTC	CASSLIQGYGYTF
medium-sized	TRBV19	TRBD1	16	TRBJ1-5	TGTGCCAGTAGTATGGACGGACAGGATAACAATCAGCCCCAGCATTTT	CASSMDGQDNNQPQHF
.	TRBV29-1	TRBD2	17	TRBJ2-2	TGCAGCGTTGTTCTCTTTGGCGGGGGTCACAACACCGGGGAGCTGTTTTTT	CSVVLFGGGHNTGELFF
.	TRBV23-1	TRBD1	16	TRBJ2-7	TGCGCCAGCAGTCAATACTTCCCGGGACAGGGCTACGAGCAGTACTTC	CASSQYFPGQGYEQYF
.	TRBV21-1	.	12	TRBJ1-2	TGTGCCCGACAGTCCGGGGCTGGCGGGATCACCTTC	CARQSGAGGITF
.	TRBV6-1	.	12	TRBJ2-1	TGTGCCAGCAGTAATAGCCCCACTGAGCAGTTCTTC	CASSNSPTEQFF
.	TRBV30	TRBD1	13	TRBJ1-5	TGTGCTCTACAGGGGGGTGGCAATCAGCCCCAGCATTTT	CALQGGGNQPQHF
.	TRBV7-9	.	13	TRBJ1-3	TGTGCCAGCAGCTCCTCCCAGGGGAACACCATATATTTT	CASSSSQGNTIYF
.	TRBV5-6	TRBD1	15	TRBJ2-6	TGTGCCAGCAGCCGGACAGGGGCTGGGGCCAACGTCCTGACTTTC	CASSRTGAGANVLTF
.	TRBV5-1	TRBD1	16	TRBJ2-1	TGCGCCAGCAGCTCATTTGACAGGGCCTCCTACAATGAGCAGTTCTTC	CASSSFDRASYNEQFF
.	TRBV5-1	TRBD2	17	TRBJ2-5	TGCGCCTCGGGTCTGGCGGGGGGGTTCATGCTCCAAGAGACCCAGTACTTC	CASGLAGGFMLQETQYF
.	TRBV19	.	12	TRBJ1-3	TGTGCCAGTAGTACGGAGGGGAACACCATATATTTT	CASSTEGNTIYF
.	TRBV2	.	13	TRBJ1-6	TGTGCCAGCAGCTCCGGACTCAGTTCACCCCTCCACTTT	CASSSGLSSPLHF
.	TRBV29-1	.	12	TRBJ1-2	TGCAGCGTTGAAGCCTCCGTTTCGGGCTACACCTTC	CSVEASVSGYTF
.	TRBV5-1	TRBD1	16	TRBJ2-7	TGCGCCAGCAGCCCGCCGGGACAGGGAGGCACCTACGAGCAGTACTTC	CASSPPGQGGTYEQYF